This T cell receptor beta chain comes out of a study of T cell responses to AZD1222 COVID-19 vaccine. Libraries were prepared by immunoSEQ multiplex PCR; TCRdb keeps only in-frame clonotypes and omits some of them. The data show 95,000 to 150,000 clones, with 80% to 90% seen just once and more than 2.5% held by the top ten. CDR1 is SQVTM, CDR2 ANQGSEA, per germline. The CDR3 length is 14 residues. Trimming left V 4 bases short and J 4 bases short, with 16 bases between. Findings and limits, study-wide: Researchers report vaccine-associated CD4 TCRs spanning spike, with dominance at 160-218 and 743-854. Nearly half of unique spike-specific TCRs reportedly avoided B.1.351 and B.1.1.7 mutated regions. Only five or six individuals given AZD1222 were seropositive at baseline.

This clone was counted once. The antigen is unknown. The V call is TRBV29-1, the J call TRBJ1-2; D is unclear. The specimen comprised peripheral blood, sampled on day 0 of AZD1222 vaccination. The sequence came from an adult in good health. Here the CDR3 DNA reads TGCAGCGTTGGGGGAGGAGGAGTCCGCTATGGCTACACCTTC. The encoded protein is CSVGGGGVRYGYTF.